This T cell receptor (beta chain) appears in the sequencing data of a study of T cells after yellow fever vaccination. As for the study in general: Low-cell-number fractions were prepared with SMART-Seq v4 Ultra Low Input.

This clonotype was detected many times. Synthesis of TCR cDNA relied on 5'RACE template switching, which attached a universal primer site and UMIs. TCRdb passed the 5' RACE reads through MiXCR, listing each CDR3 protein once. The table has about 45,000 distinct CDR3 sequences, roughly 7% seen once. Study results and caveats: FACS-sorted repertoires might harbor abundant contaminating clonotypes from the bulk population.

Germline loops: CDR1 SGHVS, CDR2 FQNEAQ. V shed 0 bases and J 3 bases; nucleotides not matched to a gene: 11. This CDR3 has 18 amino acids. This clonotype originated in a man in his thirties or forties who received the YFV17D yellow fever vaccine. This specimen was CD8+ T cells not binding an NS4B(214-222) dextramer, sorted from PBMCs, taken 45 days after the yellow fever booster vaccination. The chain recombines TRBV7-8 with TRBJ2-4, with 7 positions matching TRBD1. The CDR3, as DNA: TGTGCCAGCAGCTTAGCCCCTGGAACAGGGGAAAACAAAAACATTCAGTACTTC. Translation: CASSLAPGTGENKNIQYF. The full variable domain, in which reference TRBV7-8 and TRBJ2-4 provide the parts outside the CDR3, is GAGVSQSPRYKVAKRGQDVALRCDPISGHVSLFWYQQALGQGPEFLTYFQNEAQLDKSGLPSDRFFAERPEGSVSTLKIQRTQQEDSAVYLCASSLAPGTGENKNIQYFGAGTRLSVL.